The 5 T cell receptor beta chains below all came from one sample that was sequenced in a study of T cell responses to AZD1222 COVID-19 vaccine. The method was immunoSEQ multiplex PCR; TCRdb's version includes in-frame clones alone and lacks a portion of them. The sample carries over 150,000 clones, 75% to 95% recorded once. This specimen consisted of peripheral blood, obtained on day 0 of AZD1222 vaccination. The receptors originated from an adult in good health.

This clone has just a few counts. The chain has TRBV27 and TRBJ1-1; D gene ambiguous. The V end was cut by 4 bases, the J end by 5 bases, with 8 bases between. Germline CDR1 reads MNHEY; CDR2 reads SMNVEV (reference sequence). The CDR3 contains 12 residues. The CDR3 sequence is CASSSLGTEAFF. The CDR3 nucleotides read TGTGCCAGCAGTTCGCTGGGGACTGAAGCTTTCTTT.

V and J are TRBV5-4 and TRBJ2-7; no reliable D call. CDR1 and CDR2 (germline): SGHNT, YYREEE (reference sequence). This CDR3 is built from 12 residues. Between the trimmed V and J ends, which lost 0 bases and 6 bases, there was a span of 7 bases. The DNA of the CDR3 is TGTGCCAGCAGCTTGGGGCCAGCCGAGCAGTACTTC. This translates into CASSLGPAEQYF.

The J gene is TRBJ2-1, the V gene TRBV9; D is unclear. Trimming removed 4 bases from V and 7 bases from J, with 6 bases in between. The CDR3 is made up of 11 amino acids. Germline V gives CDR1 SGDLS, CDR2 YYNGEE. Written as DNA, the CDR3 is TGTGCCAGCAGCTTGAGGAATGAGCAGTTCTTC. Translating it yields CASSLRNEQFF.

This rearrangement joins TRBV30 to TRBJ2-6; D is unresolved. CDR3 length equals 14 residues. The germline V gene has CDR1 GTSNPN and CDR2 SVGIG (reference sequence). V dropped 7 bases and J dropped 0 bases, with 10 bases sitting between them. The CDR3 DNA sequence: TGTGCCTCCGATAGGAGCTCTGGGGCCAACGTCCTGACTTTC. This encodes CASDRSSGANVLTF.

V gene TRBV7-3 combines with J gene TRBJ2-3, with TRBD1 as a possible D gene (6 bases). This CDR3 contains 15 residues. CDR1 is SGHTA and CDR2 is FQGTGA in the germline V gene. Trimming pared 3 bases from V and 2 bases from J, leaving 12 bases between. The CDR3 nucleotides read TGTGCCAGCAGCTTCAGGGGCAGTCACACAGATACGCAGTATTTT. It encodes CASSFRGSHTDTQYF.